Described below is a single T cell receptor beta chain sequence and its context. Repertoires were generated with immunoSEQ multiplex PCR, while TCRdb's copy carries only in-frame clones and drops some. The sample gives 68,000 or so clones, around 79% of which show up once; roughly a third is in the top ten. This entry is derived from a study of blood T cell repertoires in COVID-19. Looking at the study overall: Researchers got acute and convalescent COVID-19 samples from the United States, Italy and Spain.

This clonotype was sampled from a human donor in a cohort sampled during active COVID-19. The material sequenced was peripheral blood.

In DNA form, the CDR3 reads TGTGCCAGCAAGTTTTTGGAGAATGAGCAGTTCTTC. It specifies CASKFLENEQFF. The rearrangement links TRBV28 to TRBJ2-1; D is unresolved. The CDR3 is 12 amino acids. With 7 bases removed from V and 7 bases from J, the gap between germline ends came to 11 bases. Germline CDR1 and CDR2: MDHEN and SYDVKM. Full variable domain (remainder filled in from reference TRBV28 and TRBJ2-1): DVKVTQSSRYLVKRTGEKVFLECVQDMDHENMFWYRQDPGLGLRLIYFSYDVKMKEKGDIPEGYSVSREKKERFSLILESASTNQTSMYLCASKFLENEQFFGPGTRLTVL.